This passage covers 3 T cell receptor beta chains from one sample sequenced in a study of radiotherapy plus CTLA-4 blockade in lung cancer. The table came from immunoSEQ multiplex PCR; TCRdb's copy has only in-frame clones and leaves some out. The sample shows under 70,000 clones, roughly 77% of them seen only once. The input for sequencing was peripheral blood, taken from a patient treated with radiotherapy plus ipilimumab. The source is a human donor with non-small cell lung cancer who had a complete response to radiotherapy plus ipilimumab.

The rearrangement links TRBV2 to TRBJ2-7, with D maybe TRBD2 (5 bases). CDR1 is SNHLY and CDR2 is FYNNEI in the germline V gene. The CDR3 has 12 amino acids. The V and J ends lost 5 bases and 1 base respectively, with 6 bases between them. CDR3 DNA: TGTGCCAGCAGTCGGAGGTCCTACGAGCAGTACTTC. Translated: CASSRRSYEQYF.

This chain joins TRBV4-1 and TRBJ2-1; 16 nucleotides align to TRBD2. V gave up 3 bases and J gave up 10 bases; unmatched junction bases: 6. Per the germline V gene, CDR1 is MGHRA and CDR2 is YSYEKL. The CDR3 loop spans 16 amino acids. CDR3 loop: CASSQGLAGGVREQFF. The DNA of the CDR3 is TGCGCCAGCAGCCAGGGACTAGCGGGAGGGGTTCGGGAGCAGTTCTTC.

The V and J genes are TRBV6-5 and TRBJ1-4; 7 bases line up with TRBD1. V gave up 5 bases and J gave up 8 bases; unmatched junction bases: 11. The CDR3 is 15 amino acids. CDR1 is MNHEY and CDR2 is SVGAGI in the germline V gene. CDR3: CASSHTTGRLEKLFF. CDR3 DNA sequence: TGTGCCAGCAGTCACACGACAGGGAGGCTAGAAAAACTGTTTTTT.